Listed below are T cell receptor beta chains from one sample, sequenced in a study of T-cell reconstitution after alpha-beta-depleted transplantation in children. TCRdb re-called the PCR reads with MiXCR, one entry per CDR3 protein. The data contain 800,000 to 1,000,000 distinct CDR3 sequences, about 29% of them singletons. Sequenced here: PBMCs, mostly from graft donor cells, sampled 360 days after TCRalphabeta/CD19-depleted stem cell transplant. These receptor sequences come from a boy younger than two who had a stem cell transplant for SCID, so the T cells may come from the graft donor. The CDR3 runs from the conserved cysteine through the conserved F or W. The D gene is left open where the match is weak.

d_call	v_call	cdr3_aa
.	TRBV12-3/TRBV12-4	CASGLGVRDFTDTQYF
.	TRBV7-9	CASSLVGEWTEAFF
.	TRBV28	CASSTSRGVGTEAFF
.	TRBV12-3/TRBV12-4	CASRVLEVGNIQYF
.	TRBV7-6	CASSPPRTGWGTEAFF
TRBD2	TRBV5-1	CASSLAGAHTGELFF
.	TRBV7-6	CASSKIPSPNLMAGELFF
.	TRBV4-1	CASSQLSGTQQYF
.	TRBV7-2	CASSLLGQPNEQFF
TRBD1	TRBV7-4	CASSLSRDRANGELFF
.	TRBV20-1	CSAGVGGTYEQYF
TRBD1	TRBV5-5	CASSGSRGQAETQYF
.	TRBV6-1	CASRGGGIGTDTQYF
.	TRBV28	CASSFGYSPSYNEQFF
.	TRBV20-1	CSASRQKLYEQYF
.	TRBV10-3	CAISEFHEQYF
.	TRBV10-3	CAISELGRSTDTQYF
.	TRBV20-1	CSARKGMPYEQYF
TRBD2	TRBV7-8	CASSLVGTIYSYNEQFF
TRBD1	TRBV11-1	CASSLWAPTGTVNQPQHF
.	TRBV20-1	CSASNEQFF
.	TRBV12-3/TRBV12-4	CASSLHGPEKLFF
.	TRBV7-9	CASSLTNAGFYGYTF
.	TRBV10-3	CATKQQNTEAFF
TRBD2	TRBV28	CASSRTSGLGETQYF
.	TRBV7-2	CASSFQSSSYEQYF
.	TRBV12-3/TRBV12-4	CASRGTGTDTQYF
TRBD2	TRBV10-3	CAISEGASGGLGTQYF
.	TRBV12-3/TRBV12-4	CASRPERSTEAFF
.	TRBV5-1	CASSSGALFNEQFF
.	TRBV20-1	CSARDHGAGGETQYF
.	TRBV7-9	CASSLDTGVPNEQFF
TRBD1	TRBV5-1	CASSFGTGGYGYTF
.	TRBV11-2	CASSPGLFEAFF
.	TRBV7-6	CASSLVVGGTAAYEQYF
TRBD2	TRBV7-8	CASSLTSVTETQYF
TRBD2	TRBV7-8	CASSLGTARGYNEQFF
.	TRBV20-1	CSARRAWGPDYEQYF
TRBD2	TRBV12-3/TRBV12-4	CASRGLAGGHLDTQYF
.	TRBV18	CASSRPGEETQYF
TRBD2	TRBV6-1	CASVAGGIYNEQFF
TRBD2	TRBV5-1	CASSFARGYQETQYF
.	TRBV6-1	CASSRDITDTQYF
TRBD1	TRBV2	CASNSGQGIYGYTF
.	TRBV6-2/TRBV6-3	CASSGLHPRRTGELFF
.	TRBV18	CASSLDVALEQYF
TRBD2	TRBV6-5	CASRYGRLAGYTGELFF
.	TRBV7-8	CASSLGGRYRRDTQYF
TRBD2	TRBV5-1	CASFLVAGISNTGELFF
.	TRBV2	CASSEARGALSTDTQYF
.	TRBV7-2	CASSPLPYTMGQFF
TRBD1	TRBV29-1	CSVDIGDRGRGEQFF
.	TRBV10-3	CAISESGREGEQFF
TRBD2	TRBV29-1	CSVRTSGRPDTQYF